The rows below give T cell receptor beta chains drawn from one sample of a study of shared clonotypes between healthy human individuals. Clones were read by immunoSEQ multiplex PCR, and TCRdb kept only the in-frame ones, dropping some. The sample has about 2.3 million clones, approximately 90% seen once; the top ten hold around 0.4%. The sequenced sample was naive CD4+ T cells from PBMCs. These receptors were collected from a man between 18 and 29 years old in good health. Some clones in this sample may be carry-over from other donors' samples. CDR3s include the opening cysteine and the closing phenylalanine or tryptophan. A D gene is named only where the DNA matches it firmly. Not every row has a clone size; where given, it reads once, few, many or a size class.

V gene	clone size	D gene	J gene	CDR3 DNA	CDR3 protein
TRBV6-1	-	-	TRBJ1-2	TGTGCCAGCAGTGAATATCTAGCGGGCTACACCTTC	CASSEYLAGYTF
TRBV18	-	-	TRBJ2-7	TGTGCCAGCTCACCAAGCTTGAGGGGTGTCGACGAGCAGTACTTC	CASSPSLRGVDEQYF
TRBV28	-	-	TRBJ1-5	TGTGCCAGCAGTCTCACTGACAGGAATCAGCCCCAGCATTTT	CASSLTDRNQPQHF
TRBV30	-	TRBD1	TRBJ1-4	TGTGCCTGGAGTGTAACAGGGGCGGGTGAAAAACTGTTTTTT	CAWSVTGAGEKLFF
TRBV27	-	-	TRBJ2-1	TGTGCCAGCACTCATAGCAGGGAGAATGAGCAGTTCTTC	CASTHSRENEQFF
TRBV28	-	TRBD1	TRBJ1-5	TGTGCCAGCAGTTTCACAGGGGCTTATAGCAATCAGCCCCAGCATTTT	CASSFTGAYSNQPQHF
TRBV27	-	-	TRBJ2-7	TGTGCCAGCAGTTCGTGGAACGAGCAGTACTTC	CASSSWNEQYF
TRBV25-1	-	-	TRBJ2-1	TGTGCCAGCAGTGTGGGGCGGAGCTCCTACAATGAGCAGTTCTTC	CASSVGRSSYNEQFF
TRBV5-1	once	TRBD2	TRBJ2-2	TGCGCCAGCGCCCCGATAGCGGGAGGGTCCACCGGGGAGCTGTTTTTT	CASAPIAGGSTGELFF
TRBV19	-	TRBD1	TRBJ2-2	TGTGCCAGTAGTATTAAGAGGGGGCAGGTTGGCGGGGAGCTGTTTTTT	CASSIKRGQVGGELFF
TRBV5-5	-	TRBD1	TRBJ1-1	TGTGCCAGCAGCAGACAGGGACAGGGGGCAACTGGAGCTTTCTTT	CASSRQGQGATGAFF
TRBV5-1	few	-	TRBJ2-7	TGCGCCAGCAGCCAACCGGTGAGTTACGAGCAGTACTTC	CASSQPVSYEQYF
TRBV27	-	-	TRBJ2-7	TGTGCCAGCAGTTTATCACCTAGCGTGGTCGAGCAGTACTTC	CASSLSPSVVEQYF
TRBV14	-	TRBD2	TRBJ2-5	TGTGCCAGCAGCCAAGAACGGACTAGCGGACAAGAGACCCAGTACTTC	CASSQERTSGQETQYF
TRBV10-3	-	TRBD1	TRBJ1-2	TGTGCCATCATTCACGCTACAGGGGAAAACTATGGCTACACCTTC	CAIIHATGENYGYTF
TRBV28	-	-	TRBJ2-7	TGTGCCAGCATGCGGCTTCACTCCTACGAGCAGTACTTC	CASMRLHSYEQYF
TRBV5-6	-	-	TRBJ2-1	TGTGCCAGCAGAAAAACAGGGTCAAATGAGCAGTTCTTC	CASRKTGSNEQFF
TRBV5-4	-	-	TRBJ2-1	TGTGCCAGCAGCTTGTTTGGCAGGGGAGACGATGAGCAGTTCTTC	CASSLFGRGDDEQFF